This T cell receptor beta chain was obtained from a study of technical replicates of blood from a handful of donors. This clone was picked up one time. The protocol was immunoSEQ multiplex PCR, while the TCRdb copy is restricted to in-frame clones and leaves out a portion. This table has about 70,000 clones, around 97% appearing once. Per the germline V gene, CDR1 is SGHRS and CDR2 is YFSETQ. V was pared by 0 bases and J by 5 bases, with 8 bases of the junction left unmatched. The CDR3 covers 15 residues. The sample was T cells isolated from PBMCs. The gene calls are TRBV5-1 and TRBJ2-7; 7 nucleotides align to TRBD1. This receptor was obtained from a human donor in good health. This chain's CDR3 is CASSLGSRTGDEQYF. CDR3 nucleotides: TGCGCCAGCAGCTTGGGCTCTAGGACAGGCGACGAGCAGTACTTC. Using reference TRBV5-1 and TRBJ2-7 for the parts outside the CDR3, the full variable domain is KAGVTQTPRYLIKTRGQQVTLSCSPISGHRSVSWYQQTPGQGLQFLFEYFSETQRNKGNFPGRFSGRQFSNSRSEMNVSTLELGDSALYLCASSLGSRTGDEQYFGPGTRLTVT.